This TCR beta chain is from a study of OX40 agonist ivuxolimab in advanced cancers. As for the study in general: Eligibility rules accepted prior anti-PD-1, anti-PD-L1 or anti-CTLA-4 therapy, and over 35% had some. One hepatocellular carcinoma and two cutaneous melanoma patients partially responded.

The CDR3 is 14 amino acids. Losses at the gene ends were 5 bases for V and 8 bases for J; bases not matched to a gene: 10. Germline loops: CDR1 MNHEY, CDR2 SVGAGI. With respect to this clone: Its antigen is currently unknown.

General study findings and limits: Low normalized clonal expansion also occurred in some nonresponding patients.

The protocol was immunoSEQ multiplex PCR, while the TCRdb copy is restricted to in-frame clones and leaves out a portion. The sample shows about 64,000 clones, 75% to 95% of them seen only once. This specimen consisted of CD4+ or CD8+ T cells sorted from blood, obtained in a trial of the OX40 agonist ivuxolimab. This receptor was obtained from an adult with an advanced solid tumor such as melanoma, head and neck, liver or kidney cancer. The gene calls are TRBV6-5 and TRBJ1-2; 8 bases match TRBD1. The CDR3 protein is CASSVGTGRGGYTF. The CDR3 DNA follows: TGTGCCAGCAGTGTCGGGACAGGAAGAGGGGGCTACACCTTC.